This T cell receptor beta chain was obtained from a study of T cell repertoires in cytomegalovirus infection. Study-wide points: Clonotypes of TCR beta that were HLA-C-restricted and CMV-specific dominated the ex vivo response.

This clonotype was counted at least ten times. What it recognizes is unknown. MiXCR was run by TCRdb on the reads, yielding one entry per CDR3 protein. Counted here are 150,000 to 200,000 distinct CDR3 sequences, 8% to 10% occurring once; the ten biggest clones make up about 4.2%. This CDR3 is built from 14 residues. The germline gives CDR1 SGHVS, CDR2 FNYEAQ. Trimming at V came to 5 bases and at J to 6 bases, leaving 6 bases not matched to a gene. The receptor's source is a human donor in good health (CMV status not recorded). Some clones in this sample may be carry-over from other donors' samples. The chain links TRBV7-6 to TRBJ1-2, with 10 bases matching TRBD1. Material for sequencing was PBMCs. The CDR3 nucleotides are TGTGCCAGCAGCGGCCGGGGGACAGGGGATGGCTACACCTTC. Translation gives CASSGRGTGDGYTF.